Described below is a single T cell receptor (beta chain) sequence and its context. Its cognate antigen is unknown. This entry belongs to a study of cytomegalovirus exposure and HLA in healthy donors. Findings and limits, study-wide: Cytomegalovirus status, reportedly, was diagnosed with high specificity and sensitivity by the classifier. In an earlier analysis, productive rearrangement rates for most beta V segments clustered near 87% or 30%. Later on, an analysis showed TCR association rates differing by HLA locus, with DRB1 the most and HLA-C the fewest.

V lost 6 bases to trimming and J lost 6 bases, with 13 bases between them. Germline CDR1 and CDR2: SQVTM and ANQGSEA. CDR3 length: 12 residues. Researchers ran the PCR with 60 Vbeta and 13 Jbeta primers. The table came from immunoSEQ multiplex PCR; TCRdb's copy has only in-frame clones and leaves some out. This table holds more than 110,000 clones, roughly 77% found once. Sampled while nominally healthy, donors likely had unrecorded immune exposures. The material sequenced was PBMCs. This receptor was taken from a male donor in good health and CMV-seronegative. This chain connects TRBV29-1 to TRBJ2-3; D is ambiguous. The CDR3 region is CSVGTTDDTQYF. DNA of the CDR3: TGCAGCGTCGGCACCACAGACGATACGCAGTATTTT.